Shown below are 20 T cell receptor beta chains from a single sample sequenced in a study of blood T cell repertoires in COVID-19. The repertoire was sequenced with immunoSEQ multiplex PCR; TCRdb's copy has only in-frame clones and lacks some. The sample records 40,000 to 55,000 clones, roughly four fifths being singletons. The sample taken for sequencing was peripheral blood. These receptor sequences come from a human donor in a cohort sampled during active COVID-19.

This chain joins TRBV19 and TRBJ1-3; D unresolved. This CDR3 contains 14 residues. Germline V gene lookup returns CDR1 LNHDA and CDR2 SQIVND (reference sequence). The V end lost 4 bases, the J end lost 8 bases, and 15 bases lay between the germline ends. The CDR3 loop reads CASSTPGLMDTIYF. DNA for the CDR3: TGTGCCAGTAGTACTCCAGGACTGATGGACACCATATATTTT. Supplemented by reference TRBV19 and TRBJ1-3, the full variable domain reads DGGITQSPKYLFRKEGQNVTLSCEQNLNHDAMYWYRQDPGQGLRLIYYSQIVNDFQKGDIAEGYSVSREKKESFPLTVTSAQKNPTAFYLCASSTPGLMDTIYFGEGSWLTVV.

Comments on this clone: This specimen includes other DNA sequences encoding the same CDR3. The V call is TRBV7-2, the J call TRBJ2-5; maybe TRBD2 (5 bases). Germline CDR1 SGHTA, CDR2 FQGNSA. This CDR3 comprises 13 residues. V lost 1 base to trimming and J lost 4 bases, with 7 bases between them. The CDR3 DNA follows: TGTGCCAGCAGCTTAGGGGCGGGAGAGACCCAGTACTTC. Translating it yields CASSLGAGETQYF.

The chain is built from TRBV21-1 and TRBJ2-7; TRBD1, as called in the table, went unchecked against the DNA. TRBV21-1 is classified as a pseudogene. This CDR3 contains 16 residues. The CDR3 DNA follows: TGTGCCAGCAGCAACGGTAGACAGGGGAGGGGCTACGAGCAGTACTTC. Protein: CASSNGRQGRGYEQYF.

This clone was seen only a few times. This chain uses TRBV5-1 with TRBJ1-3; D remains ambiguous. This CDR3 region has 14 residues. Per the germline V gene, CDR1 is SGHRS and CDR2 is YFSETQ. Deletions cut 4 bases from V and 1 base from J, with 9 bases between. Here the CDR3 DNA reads TGCGCCAGCAGCCCCGGGATATCTGGAAACACCATATATTTT. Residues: CASSPGISGNTIYF.

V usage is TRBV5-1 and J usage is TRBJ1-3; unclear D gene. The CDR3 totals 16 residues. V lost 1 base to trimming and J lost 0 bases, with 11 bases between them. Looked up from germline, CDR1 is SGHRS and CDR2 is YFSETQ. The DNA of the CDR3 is TGCGCCAGCAGCTTGAGCGGGCCCACCTCTGGAAACACCATATATTTT. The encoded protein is CASSLSGPTSGNTIYF.

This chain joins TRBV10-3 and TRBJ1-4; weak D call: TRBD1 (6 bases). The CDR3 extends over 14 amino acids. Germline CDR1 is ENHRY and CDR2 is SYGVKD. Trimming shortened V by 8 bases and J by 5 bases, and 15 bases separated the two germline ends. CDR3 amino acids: CAISGGQANEKLFF. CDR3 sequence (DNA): TGTGCCATCTCCGGGGGGCAGGCGAATGAAAAACTGTTTTTT.

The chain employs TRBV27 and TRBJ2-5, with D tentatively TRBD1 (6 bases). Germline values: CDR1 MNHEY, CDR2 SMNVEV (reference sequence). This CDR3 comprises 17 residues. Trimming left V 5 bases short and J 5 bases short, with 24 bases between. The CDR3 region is CASSPQGGKANWETQYF. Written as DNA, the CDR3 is TGTGCCAGCAGTCCGCAAGGGGGAAAGGCCAATTGGGAGACCCAGTACTTC.

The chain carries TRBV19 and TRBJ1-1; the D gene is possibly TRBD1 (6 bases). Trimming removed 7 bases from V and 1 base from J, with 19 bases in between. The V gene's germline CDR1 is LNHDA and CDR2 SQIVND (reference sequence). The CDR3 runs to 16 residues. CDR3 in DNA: TGTGCCAGTATCCCCCGGGGTCGGACAGCGAACACTGAAGCTTTCTTT. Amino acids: CASIPRGRTANTEAFF.

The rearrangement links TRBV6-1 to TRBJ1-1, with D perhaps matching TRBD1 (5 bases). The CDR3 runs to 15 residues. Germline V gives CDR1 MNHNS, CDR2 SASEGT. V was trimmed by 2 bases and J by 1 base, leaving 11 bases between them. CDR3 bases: TGTGCCAGCAGTGAATTCGGGGGAAAGAACACTGAAGCTTTCTTT. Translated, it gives CASSEFGGKNTEAFF.

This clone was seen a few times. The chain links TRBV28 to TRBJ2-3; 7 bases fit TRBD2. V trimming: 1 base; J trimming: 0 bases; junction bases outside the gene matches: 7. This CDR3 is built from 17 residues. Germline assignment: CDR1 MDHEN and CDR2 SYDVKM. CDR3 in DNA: TGTGCCAGCAGTTTATCTCAGATTAGCGGGAGCACAGATACGCAGTATTTT. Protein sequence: CASSLSQISGSTDTQYF. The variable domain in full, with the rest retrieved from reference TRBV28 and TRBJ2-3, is DVKVTQSSRYLVKRTGEKVFLECVQDMDHENMFWYRQDPGLGLRLIYFSYDVKMKEKGDIPEGYSVSREKKERFSLILESASTNQTSMYLCASSLSQISGSTDTQYFGPGTRLTVL.

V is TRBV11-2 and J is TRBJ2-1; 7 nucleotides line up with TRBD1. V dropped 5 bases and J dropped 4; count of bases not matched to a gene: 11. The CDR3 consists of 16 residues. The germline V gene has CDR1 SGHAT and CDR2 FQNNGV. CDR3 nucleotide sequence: TGTGCCAGCAGCGAGCTTTGGGGCAGGGGGTACAATGAGCAGTTCTTC. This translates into CASSELWGRGYNEQFF.

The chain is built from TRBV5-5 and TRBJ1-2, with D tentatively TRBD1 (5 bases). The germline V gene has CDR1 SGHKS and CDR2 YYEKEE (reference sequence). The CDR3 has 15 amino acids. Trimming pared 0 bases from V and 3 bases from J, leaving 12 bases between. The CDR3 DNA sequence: TGTGCCAGCAGCTTGGGCGGAGTAGGGGACTATGGCTACACCTTC. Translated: CASSLGGVGDYGYTF.

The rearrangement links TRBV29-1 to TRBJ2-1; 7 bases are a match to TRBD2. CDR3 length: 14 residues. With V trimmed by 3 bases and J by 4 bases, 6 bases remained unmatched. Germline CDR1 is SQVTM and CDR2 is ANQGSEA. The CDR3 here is CSVDASGAYNEQFF. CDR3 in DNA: TGCAGCGTTGATGCTAGCGGAGCTTACAATGAGCAGTTCTTC.

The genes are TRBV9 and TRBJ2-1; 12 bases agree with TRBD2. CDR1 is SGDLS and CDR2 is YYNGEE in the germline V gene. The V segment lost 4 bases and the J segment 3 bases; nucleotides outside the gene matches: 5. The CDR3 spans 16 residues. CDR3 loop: CASSFRTSGDYNEQFF. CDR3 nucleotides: TGTGCCAGCAGCTTCCGGACTAGCGGGGACTACAATGAGCAGTTCTTC. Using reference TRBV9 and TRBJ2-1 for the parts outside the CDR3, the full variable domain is DSGVTQTPKHLITATGQRVTLRCSPRSGDLSVYWYQQSLDQGLQFLIQYYNGEERAKGNILERFSAQQFPDLHSELNLSSLELGDSALYFCASSFRTSGDYNEQFFGPGTRLTVL.

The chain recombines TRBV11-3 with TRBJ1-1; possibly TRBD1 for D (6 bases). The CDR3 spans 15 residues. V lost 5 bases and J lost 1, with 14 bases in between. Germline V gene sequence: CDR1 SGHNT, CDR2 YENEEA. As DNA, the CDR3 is TGTGCCAGCAGCGCAACAGGGATGGCGAACACTGAAGCTTTCTTT. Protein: CASSATGMANTEAFF.

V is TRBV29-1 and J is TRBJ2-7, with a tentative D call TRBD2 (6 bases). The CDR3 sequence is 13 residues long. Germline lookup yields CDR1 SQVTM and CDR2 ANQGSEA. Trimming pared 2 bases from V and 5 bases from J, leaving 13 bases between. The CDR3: CSVEKGGEDEQYF. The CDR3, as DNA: TGCAGCGTTGAAAAGGGAGGTGAAGACGAGCAGTACTTC.

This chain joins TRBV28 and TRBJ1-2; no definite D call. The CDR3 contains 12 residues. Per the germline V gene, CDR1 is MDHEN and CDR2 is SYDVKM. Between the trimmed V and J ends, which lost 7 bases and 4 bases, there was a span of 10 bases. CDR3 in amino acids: CASTLGSYGYTF. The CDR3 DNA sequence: TGTGCCAGCACCCTAGGGAGCTATGGCTACACCTTC.

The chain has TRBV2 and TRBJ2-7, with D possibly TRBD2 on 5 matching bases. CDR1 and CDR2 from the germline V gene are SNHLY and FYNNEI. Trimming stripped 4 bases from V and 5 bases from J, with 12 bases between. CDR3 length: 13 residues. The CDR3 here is CASSGEGVNEQYF. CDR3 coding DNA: TGTGCCAGCAGTGGCGAGGGAGTCAACGAGCAGTACTTC.

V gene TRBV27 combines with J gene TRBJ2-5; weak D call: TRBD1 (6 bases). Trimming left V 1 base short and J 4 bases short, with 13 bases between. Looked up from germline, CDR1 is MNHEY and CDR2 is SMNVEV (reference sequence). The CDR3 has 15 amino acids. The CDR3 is CASSLLQGYGETQYF. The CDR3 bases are TGTGCCAGCAGTTTATTACAGGGATACGGAGAGACCCAGTACTTC.

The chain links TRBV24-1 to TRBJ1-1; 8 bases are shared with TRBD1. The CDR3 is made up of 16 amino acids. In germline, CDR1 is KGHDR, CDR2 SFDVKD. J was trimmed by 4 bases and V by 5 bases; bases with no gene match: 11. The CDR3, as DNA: TGTGCCACCAGTGGGGGACTCGGACAGGGAGGCACTGAAGCTTTCTTT. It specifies CATSGGLGQGGTEAFF.